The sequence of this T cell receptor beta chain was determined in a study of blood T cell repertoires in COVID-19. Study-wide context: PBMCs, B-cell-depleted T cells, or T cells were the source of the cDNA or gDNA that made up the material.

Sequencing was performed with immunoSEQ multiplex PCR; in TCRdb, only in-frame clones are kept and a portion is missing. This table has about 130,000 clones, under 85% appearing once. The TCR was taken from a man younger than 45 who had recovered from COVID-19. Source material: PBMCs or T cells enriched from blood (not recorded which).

The CDR3 DNA is TGTGCCAGCAGTGACCAACAGGGAGTGGGAAACACCATATATTTT. Protein: CASSDQQGVGNTIYF. The V gene is TRBV6-1, the J gene TRBJ1-3; D perhaps matches TRBD1 (6 bases). V gave up 3 bases and J gave up 4 bases, with 13 bases separating them. CDR1 and CDR2 from the germline V gene are MNHNS and SASEGT. The CDR3 is made up of 15 amino acids.